This T cell receptor beta chain was identified during a study of CD8 T cells in ankylosing spondylitis. Findings and limits, study-wide: Within peripheral blood, clones linked to disease were CD8+ and relatively rare. The study looked at matched synovial fluid samples from ankylosing spondylitis patients. Disease-linked clones were reported to be significantly enriched there. Roughly 8 highly homologous variants formed a TCR beta motif that appeared characteristic of ankylosing spondylitis blood.

V was pared by 8 bases and J by 5 bases, with 0 bases of the junction left unmatched. The CDR3 totals 12 residues. Germline CDR1 is MNHEY and CDR2 is SMNVEV (reference sequence). This clonotype showed up many times. The antigen is undetermined. In TCRdb, the 5' RACE reads were re-called with MiXCR into one record per CDR3 protein. The data show over 150,000 distinct CDR3 sequences, roughly 20% seen once. This sequence originates from a male donor under 30 with ankylosing spondylitis or in good health (not recorded which). The source material was blood, either unsorted or a sorted T cell fraction (not recorded which). The chain joins TRBV27 to TRBJ1-5, with 10 nucleotides matching TRBD1. CDR3 loop: CASGTGDQPQHF. Written as DNA, the CDR3 is TGTGCCAGCGGGACAGGGGATCAGCCCCAGCATTTT.